The clone carrying this T cell receptor (beta chain) was detected only a few times. What it binds is unknown. This sample is part of a study of regulatory T cells in long-lasting Graves disease. Points from the study as a whole: Persistent disease was characterized by preferential usage of TRBV28, TRBJ1-2 and TRBJ2-5.

Described time point: persistent/refractory GD, antithyroid drugs over 5 years with positive TRAb. The TCR library was made from RNA that had been extracted from PBMCs in TRIzol. V gave up 1 base and J gave up 5 bases; unmatched junction bases: 7. The CDR3 is 15 amino acids. Germline V CDR1 and CDR2: SGHTA, FQGNSA. iRepertoire HTBI primers and Arm-PCR of CDR3 regions built TCR beta libraries. TCRdb re-called the multiplex PCR reads through MiXCR, storing one row per CDR3 protein. The sample consists of some 420,000 distinct CDR3 sequences, around a fifth of them appearing once. The sequenced sample was peripheral blood mononuclear cells (PBMCs), obtained when the disease was refractory, from a patient treated with antithyroid drugs. The chain is built from TRBV7-2 and TRBJ2-7, with TRBD2 identical over 8 bases. The sequence came from a female donor with Graves disease. CDR3 nucleotide sequence: TGTGCCAGCAGCTTAGATGGGCGGGGGGTGGACGAGCAGTACTTC. It yields the protein CASSLDGRGVDEQYF. The full variable domain, rest sourced from reference TRBV7-2 and TRBJ2-7, is GAGVSQSPSNKVTEKGKDVELRCDPISGHTALYWYRQSLGQGLEFLIYFQGNSAPDKSGLPSDRFSAERTGGSVSTLTIQRTQQEDSAVYLCASSLDGRGVDEQYFGPGTRLTVT.